A selection of T cell receptor beta chains follows, all from one sample in a study of PD-L1 blockade in urothelial cancer. The table came from immunoSEQ multiplex PCR; TCRdb's copy has only in-frame clones and leaves some out. The top ten hold roughly 18% of the sample, which has tens of thousands of clones, 65% to 85% seen once. The sample consisted of PBMCs, taken around atezolizumab (anti-PD-L1) treatment. All receptors derive from a man between 60 and 75 years old with urothelial cancer. Both conserved end residues are part of each CDR3. Fields, in order: J gene, D gene, clone size, V gene, CDR3 DNA, CDR3 protein. A D gene is named only where the DNA matches it firmly. The size field is filled for only some rows; it gives once, few, many or a size class.

j_gene: TRBJ2-6; d_gene: .; abundance: .; v_gene: TRBV6-1; CDR3nt: TGTGCCAGCAGTGAAGGGAGGGGGGGGCGGCGCTCTGGGGCCAACGTCCTGACTTTC; CDR3aa: CASSEGRGGRRSGANVLTF
j_gene: TRBJ1-5; d_gene: TRBD1; abundance: .; v_gene: TRBV6-1; CDR3nt: TGTGCCAGCAGTGACCCCGGGACAGCAAGCAATCAGCCCCAGCATTTT; CDR3aa: CASSDPGTASNQPQHF
j_gene: TRBJ2-3; d_gene: TRBD2; abundance: .; v_gene: TRBV2; CDR3nt: TGTGCCAGCAGTGATGCGGGGGTCGGTTTTGGTACGCAGTATTTT; CDR3aa: CASSDAGVGFGTQYF
j_gene: TRBJ2-1; d_gene: TRBD2; abundance: .; v_gene: TRBV9; CDR3nt: TGTGCCAGCAGCGTATACGGGGGGAGGAATGAGCAGTTCTTC; CDR3aa: CASSVYGGRNEQFF
j_gene: TRBJ2-7; d_gene: .; abundance: once; v_gene: TRBV5-1; CDR3nt: TGCGCCAGCAGCCCGAGAGAGGGCGAGCAGTACTTC; CDR3aa: CASSPREGEQYF
j_gene: TRBJ2-1; d_gene: .; abundance: once; v_gene: TRBV2; CDR3nt: TGTGCCAGCAGTGAAATTGGGACTCTGACCTCCTACAATGAGCAGTTCTTC; CDR3aa: CASSEIGTLTSYNEQFF
j_gene: TRBJ1-3; d_gene: .; abundance: .; v_gene: TRBV18; CDR3nt: TGTGCCAGCTCAGATACGCAGGATTTTTCTGGAAACACCATATATTTT; CDR3aa: CASSDTQDFSGNTIYF
j_gene: TRBJ2-5; d_gene: TRBD1; abundance: .; v_gene: TRBV11-2; CDR3nt: TGTGCCAGCAGCGCTCGTTTCAGGGGGCAGTTGGAGACCCAGTACTTC; CDR3aa: CASSARFRGQLETQYF
j_gene: TRBJ2-2; d_gene: TRBD1; abundance: .; v_gene: TRBV6-5; CDR3nt: TGTGCCAGCAGTGTGACAGGGACCGGGGAGCTGTTTTTT; CDR3aa: CASSVTGTGELFF
j_gene: TRBJ1-5; d_gene: .; abundance: .; v_gene: TRBV28; CDR3nt: TGTGCCACCTTAAACCCGGGTCTCAATCAGCCCCAGCATTTT; CDR3aa: CATLNPGLNQPQHF
j_gene: TRBJ1-2; d_gene: .; abundance: .; v_gene: TRBV7-9; CDR3nt: TGTGCCAGCAGCTTACAAGGGGGATTCGGCTACACCTTC; CDR3aa: CASSLQGGFGYTF
j_gene: TRBJ1-5; d_gene: .; abundance: .; v_gene: TRBV10-3; CDR3nt: TGTGCCATCAGTGAATACGGAGTGAATCAGCCCCAGCATTTT; CDR3aa: CAISEYGVNQPQHF
j_gene: TRBJ1-2; d_gene: TRBD1; abundance: .; v_gene: TRBV2; CDR3nt: TGTGCCAGCATCGGGACAGACGATGGCGGCTACACCTTC; CDR3aa: CASIGTDDGGYTF
j_gene: TRBJ2-1; d_gene: TRBD2; abundance: few; v_gene: TRBV5-1; CDR3nt: TGCGCCAGCATCGGGGGGATGGCCAATGAGCAGTTCTTC; CDR3aa: CASIGGMANEQFF
j_gene: TRBJ2-5; d_gene: .; abundance: .; v_gene: TRBV5-6; CDR3nt: TGTGCCAGCAGCTCGGGAGTCCAAGAGACCCAGTACTTC; CDR3aa: CASSSGVQETQYF
j_gene: TRBJ1-2; d_gene: .; abundance: .; v_gene: TRBV25-1; CDR3nt: TGTGCCAGCAGAAAAAAACGGAAGGGGCGGAGATATGGCTACACCTTC; CDR3aa: CASRKKRKGRRYGYTF
j_gene: TRBJ1-2; d_gene: .; abundance: .; v_gene: TRBV6-1; CDR3nt: TGTGCCAGCGGAGAGGGAATAGGCTATGGCTACACCTTC; CDR3aa: CASGEGIGYGYTF
j_gene: TRBJ2-4; d_gene: .; abundance: few; v_gene: TRBV7-2; CDR3nt: TGTGCCAGCACCAATTCCCCCGGGCGGGGCAAAAACATTCAGTACTTC; CDR3aa: CASTNSPGRGKNIQYF
j_gene: TRBJ2-7; d_gene: .; abundance: .; v_gene: TRBV29-1; CDR3nt: TGCAGCGTTTCGTCAGACTCCGAGCAGTACTTC; CDR3aa: CSVSSDSEQYF
j_gene: TRBJ2-1; d_gene: .; abundance: .; v_gene: TRBV5-6; CDR3nt: TGTGCCAGCAGCCAAGACCGGGGGGCGACCTACAATGAGCAGTTCTTC; CDR3aa: CASSQDRGATYNEQFF
j_gene: TRBJ1-1; d_gene: .; abundance: .; v_gene: TRBV6-6; CDR3nt: TGTGCCAGCAGTTACTCCCGGAGGTCGACTGAAGCTTTCTTT; CDR3aa: CASSYSRRSTEAFF
j_gene: TRBJ2-2; d_gene: TRBD1; abundance: .; v_gene: TRBV18; CDR3nt: TGTGCCAGCTCAGTTCAACAGGGGATGAACACCGGGGAGCTGTTTTTT; CDR3aa: CASSVQQGMNTGELFF
j_gene: TRBJ1-2; d_gene: .; abundance: .; v_gene: TRBV6-6; CDR3nt: TGTGCCAGCAGTTATCCTCTACAGGGCTATGGCTACACCTTC; CDR3aa: CASSYPLQGYGYTF
j_gene: TRBJ2-3; d_gene: .; abundance: .; v_gene: TRBV2; CDR3nt: TGTGCCAGCAGTTCACAGGGAACTAGCACAGATACGCAGTATTTT; CDR3aa: CASSSQGTSTDTQYF
j_gene: TRBJ1-1; d_gene: .; abundance: .; v_gene: TRBV28; CDR3nt: TGTGCCAGCAGGCCCCTGAGGTTACCTGGGACTGAAGCTTTCTTT; CDR3aa: CASRPLRLPGTEAFF
j_gene: TRBJ1-6; d_gene: TRBD1; abundance: .; v_gene: TRBV9; CDR3nt: TGTGCCAGCAGCGGACGGACAGGGGGCGATTCACCCCTCCACTTT; CDR3aa: CASSGRTGGDSPLHF
j_gene: TRBJ2-6; d_gene: .; abundance: .; v_gene: TRBV5-4; CDR3nt: TGTGCCAGCAGCCCGGGGAGAAGCTCTGGGGCCAACGTCCTGACTTTC; CDR3aa: CASSPGRSSGANVLTF
j_gene: TRBJ1-2; d_gene: .; abundance: .; v_gene: TRBV19; CDR3nt: TGTGCCAGTAGTGAACCACGGGACTGGGATTATGGCTACACCTTC; CDR3aa: CASSEPRDWDYGYTF
j_gene: TRBJ1-1; d_gene: .; abundance: once; v_gene: TRBV30; CDR3nt: TGTGCCTGGAGTCTTGACAGCATGAACACTGAAGCTTTCTTT; CDR3aa: CAWSLDSMNTEAFF
j_gene: TRBJ2-3; d_gene: TRBD2; abundance: .; v_gene: TRBV14; CDR3nt: TGTGCCAGCAGCCGCGGACTAGATGCAGATACGCAGTATTTT; CDR3aa: CASSRGLDADTQYF
j_gene: TRBJ1-4; d_gene: .; abundance: .; v_gene: TRBV2; CDR3nt: TGTGCCAGCAGTGTTTTGTTGGCAGGCGGGGGTGAAAAACTGTTTTTT; CDR3aa: CASSVLLAGGGEKLFF
j_gene: TRBJ2-2; d_gene: .; abundance: .; v_gene: TRBV5-1; CDR3nt: TGCGCCAGCAAGCCGGGACACAACACCGGGGAGCTGTTTTTT; CDR3aa: CASKPGHNTGELFF
j_gene: TRBJ1-1; d_gene: .; abundance: few; v_gene: TRBV29-1; CDR3nt: TGCAGCGTTGAGAGGGCAGGGAACACTGAAGCTTTCTTT; CDR3aa: CSVERAGNTEAFF
j_gene: TRBJ2-2; d_gene: TRBD1; abundance: .; v_gene: TRBV6-1; CDR3nt: TGTGCCAGCAGCCAAACAGGGGTAAACACCGGGGAGCTGTTTTTT; CDR3aa: CASSQTGVNTGELFF
j_gene: TRBJ2-7; d_gene: TRBD2; abundance: .; v_gene: TRBV2; CDR3nt: TGTGCCAGCAGTGAGCGCGGGGGGGTGTACGAGCAGTACTTC; CDR3aa: CASSERGGVYEQYF
j_gene: TRBJ2-7; d_gene: TRBD1; abundance: .; v_gene: TRBV7-3; CDR3nt: TGTGCCAGCAGCCCCGGGACAGGGAGGAGGTGGCAGGAGCAGTACTTC; CDR3aa: CASSPGTGRRWQEQYF
j_gene: TRBJ2-2; d_gene: TRBD2; abundance: .; v_gene: TRBV6-1; CDR3nt: TGTGCCAGCAGTGAAGACCGGGGGGGGATAACACCCGGGGAGCTGTTTTTT; CDR3aa: CASSEDRGGITPGELFF
j_gene: TRBJ2-1; d_gene: .; abundance: .; v_gene: TRBV7-9; CDR3nt: TGTGCCACCAACCGGGCAGGGAGGAATGAGCAGTTCTTC; CDR3aa: CATNRAGRNEQFF
j_gene: TRBJ1-4; d_gene: .; abundance: .; v_gene: TRBV4-1; CDR3nt: TGCGCCAGCAGCCAAGAATTTACAGGGTCTAATGAAAAACTGTTTTTT; CDR3aa: CASSQEFTGSNEKLFF
j_gene: TRBJ2-7; d_gene: TRBD1; abundance: .; v_gene: TRBV27; CDR3nt: TGTGCCAGCAGTTTCGGACAGGGTCGCGAGCAGTACTTC; CDR3aa: CASSFGQGREQYF